A selection of T cell receptor beta chains follows, all from one sample in a study of metastatic and nonmetastatic thyroid tumors. TCRdb used MiXCR to call clones anew from the PCR reads. The repertoire holds 15,000 to 20,000 clones, with about a sixth as singletons. The material sequenced was blood. These receptors all come from a female donor with papillary thyroid cancer or a benign thyroid nodule (not recorded which). Some clones in this sample may be carry-over from other donors' samples. CDR3s include the opening cysteine and the closing phenylalanine or tryptophan. A D gene is named only where the DNA matches it firmly. Each size is once, few, many or a size class.

size	D	V	J	DNA	CDR3
many	TRBD1	TRBV7-6	TRBJ1-4	TGTGCCAGCAGCCGAACAGGGGAAGGAGAAAAACTGTTTTTT	CASSRTGEGEKLFF
many	-	TRBV5-1	TRBJ1-2	TGCGCCAGCAGCTTCCGGGGGGACGCCTATGGCTACACCTTC	CASSFRGDAYGYTF
many	-	TRBV24-1	TRBJ2-4	TGTGCCACCAGTGATCCGAAACAGGGAGGGAAAAACATTCAGTACTTC	CATSDPKQGGKNIQYF
medium-sized	-	TRBV6-1	TRBJ2-2	TGTGCCATACCACCTACAGGGCTCAACGGGGAGCTGTTTTTT	CAIPPTGLNGELFF